This entry is about one T cell receptor (beta chain). No antigen is known for it. Sequenced by immunoSEQ multiplex PCR; TCRdb stores in-frame clones only, minus some. The data hold around 20,000 clones, with roughly 75% observed a single time. The data stem from a study of PD-1 blockade in classical Hodgkin lymphoma. Findings of the study overall: Undefined causes, possibly disease activity or prior therapy, underlie the repertoire differences.

V dropped 1 base and J dropped 0 bases, with 11 bases sitting between them. CDR3 length: 16 residues. CDR1 and CDR2 from the germline V gene are SGHRS and YFSETQ. All the patients suffered relapse after autologous stem cell transplantation, and brentuximab vedotin exposure differed. The chain joins TRBV5-1 to TRBJ2-1; weak D call: TRBD2 (7 bases). The TCR was taken from a human donor with classical Hodgkin lymphoma. Sequenced here: peripheral blood mononuclear cells (PBMCs), sampled before the second cycle of nivolumab. The CDR3 DNA follows: TGCGCCAGCAGCTTGTTAGGGGGGGCCTCCTACAATGAGCAGTTCTTC. This translates into CASSLLGGASYNEQFF.